These 4 T cell receptor beta chains originate from one sample sequenced in a study of T cells in tuberculosis. TCRdb's table, derived via immunoSEQ multiplex PCR, lists solely in-frame clones and lacks some. The sample consists of about 59,000 clones, 81% of them appearing once. After thawing and overnight rest, PBMC were stained with GMM-loaded CD1B tetramer, viability dye and anti-CD3 for sorting. CD1B tetramers were loaded with Rhodococcus equi-derived C32 glucose monomycolate. The specimen sequenced was CD1b-GMM tetramer-negative cells sorted from PBMCs. The receptor source for this set is an adult woman with latent tuberculosis.

This chain links TRBV6-1 with TRBJ2-7; 8 bases are a match to TRBD2. V shed 2 bases, J shed 3 bases, and the junction held 18 bases outside the gene matches. The CDR3 is made up of 19 amino acids. Germline assignment: CDR1 MNHNS and CDR2 SASEGT. DNA of the CDR3: TGTGCCAGCAGTGAATTTATGCCCCAACGGGGGCGGGAGGACTACGAGCAGTACTTC. Its protein product is CASSEFMPQRGREDYEQYF.

Of note for this clone: This specimen includes other DNA sequences encoding the same CDR3. CDR3 amino acids: CASSEALTDTQYF. CDR3 DNA sequence: TGTGCCAGCAGTGAAGCGTTAACAGATACGCAGTATTTT. This chain uses TRBV6-1 with TRBJ2-3; D is unresolved. V lost 0 bases to trimming and J lost 3 bases, with 4 bases between them. The V gene's germline CDR1 is MNHNS and CDR2 SASEGT. The CDR3 extends over 13 amino acids.

CDR3 protein: CASSVRVTDTQYF. CDR3 nucleotides: TGTGCCAGCAGCGTCAGGGTCACAGATACGCAGTATTTT. The V and J genes are TRBV9 and TRBJ2-3; a weak D match, TRBD1 (5 bases). Trimming pared 2 bases from V and 2 bases from J, leaving 6 bases between. This CDR3 comprises 13 residues. From germline, CDR1 is SGDLS and CDR2 YYNGEE. The variable domain in full, completed from reference TRBV9 and TRBJ2-3, reads DSGVTQTPKHLITATGQRVTLRCSPRSGDLSVYWYQQSLDQGLQFLIQYYNGEERAKGNILERFSAQQFPDLHSELNLSSLELGDSALYFCASSVRVTDTQYFGPGTRLTVL.

The chain links TRBV18 to TRBJ2-7, with a possible D match to TRBD1 (5 bases). This CDR3 comprises 15 residues. Per germline, CDR1 KGHSH and CDR2 LQKENI. V was clipped by 1 base and J by 1 base, with 11 bases between them. CDR3 sequence reads: CASSPRQGHSYEQYF. The CDR3 nucleotides are TGTGCCAGCTCACCACGGCAGGGCCATTCCTACGAGCAGTACTTC.